This record covers a single T cell receptor beta chain. These data belong to a study of T-cell memory formation after mild COVID-19. Germline values: CDR1 SGHDT, CDR2 YYEEEE. This CDR3 region has 12 residues. V lost 5 bases and J lost 9, with 12 bases in between. Constant-segment primers and 5'RACE yielded cDNA libraries for TCR alpha and TCR beta, each carrying sample barcodes and UMIs. Each CDR3 protein is one row after TCRdb ran MiXCR on the 5' RACE reads. There are 470,000 or so distinct CDR3 sequences in the sample; 20% to 25% occur only once, and around 12% lies in the top ten. J is TRBJ2-1 and V is TRBV5-6; D is undetermined. The sequence came from an adult woman who had mild COVID-19 (a few samples of this study predate the infection). Cell type and time point are not known. The sequencing input was PBMCs or a T cell subset sorted from them (not recorded which). CDR3: CASSLGKPEQFF. The CDR3 nucleotides read TGTGCCAGCAGTTTAGGGAAACCTGAGCAGTTCTTC.